Presented here are 10 T cell receptor beta chains from one specimen sequenced in a study of Graves' ophthalmopathy and Graves' hyperthyroidism. Scientists amplified the TCR beta CDR3 regions from RNA transcripts. HTBI primers were employed in first-round RT-PCR, then a second-round multiplex PCR followed. Using its own MiXCR run on the multiplex PCR reads, TCRdb lists one record per CDR3 protein. This table holds fewer than 70,000 distinct CDR3 sequences, under 55% found once. The sequencing sample was made of peripheral blood. These receptors were collected from an adult woman with Graves' ophthalmopathy.

This rearrangement joins TRBV29-1 to TRBJ2-7; 11 bases match TRBD1. V lost 4 bases and J lost 2; bases outside the gene matches: 16. Per germline, CDR1 SQVTM and CDR2 ANQGSEA. The CDR3 contains 18 residues. The CDR3 bases are TGCAGCGTTGCCCGCACCGGGACAGGGGGTACCGAGACCTACGAGCAGTACTTC. Its protein product is CSVARTGTGGTETYEQYF.

Concerning this clonotype itself: The junction and the germline gene differ at one end; a read error may be behind it. The chain carries TRBV20-1 and TRBJ1-1; D not resolved. Germline V gene data show CDR1 as DFQATT and CDR2 as SNEGSKA (reference sequence). This CDR3 has 15 residues. The CDR3 here is CGAREERTLNTEAFF. CDR3 in DNA: TGCGGTGCTAGGGAAGAAAGGACCTTGAACACGGAAGCTTTCTTT.

V is TRBV5-1 and J is TRBJ2-3, with D maybe TRBD2 (7 bases). The germline V gene has CDR1 SGHRS and CDR2 YFSETQ. The CDR3 consists of 15 residues. V shed 6 bases and J shed 4 bases, with 18 bases lying between them. DNA of the CDR3: TGCGCCAGCAACTCGGGACCGGGGGGCGCAGATACGCAGTATTTT. Translation: CASNSGPGGADTQYF.

In regard to this clonotype: At one boundary the junction diverges from the germline segment, which might be a read error. V is TRBV19 and J is TRBJ2-3; possibly TRBD2 for D (5 bases). Germline V gene data show CDR1 as LNHDA and CDR2 as SQIVND (reference sequence). This CDR3 spans 14 amino acids. The CDR3 region is CAGSIEFGRDTRYF. CDR3 sequence (DNA): TGTGCCGGTAGTATAGAATTTGGGAGAGATACGCGGTATTTT.

This clonotype has a count of ten or more. The CDR3 loop reads CASSRSDRGGNSYEQYF. CDR3 nucleotides: TGTGCCAGCAGCCGATCTGACAGGGGAGGGAATTCCTACGAGCAGTACTTC. This sequence joins TRBV7-9 and TRBJ2-7, with D possibly matching TRBD1 (8 bases). The germline gives CDR1 SEHNR, CDR2 FQNEAQ (reference sequence). This CDR3 is 17 amino acids long. Trimming stripped 5 bases from V and 1 base from J, with 21 bases between.

This clonotype was detected a few times. The rearrangement uses TRBV10-1 and TRBJ2-1, with TRBD2 matching over 7 bases. There are 16 residues in the CDR3. V lost 0 bases to trimming and J lost 0 bases; unmatched junction nucleotides: 2. Germline lookup yields CDR1 WNHNN and CDR2 SYGVQD (reference sequence). The CDR3 sequence: CASSESTGGSYNEQFF. The CDR3 DNA reads TGCGCCAGCAGTGAGTCGACGGGGGGCTCCTACAATGAGCAGTTCTTC.

This chain joins TRBV20-1 and TRBJ2-7, with D possibly being TRBD2 (6 bases). Per germline, CDR1 DFQATT and CDR2 SNEGSKA (reference sequence). The CDR3 is made up of 13 amino acids. The V end lost 0 bases, the J end lost 4 bases, and 10 bases lay between the germline ends. The CDR3 DNA follows: TGCAGTGCTAGAGATGGTGGAGGGTACGAGCAGTACTTC. This codes for CSARDGGGYEQYF.

Note on this clonotype: Sequence at one end of the junction differs from germline and may be a read error. The J gene is TRBJ2-3, the V gene TRBV5-6; possibly TRBD2 for D (6 bases). CDR1 is SGHDT, CDR2 YYEEEE, per germline. This CDR3 is built from 15 residues. DNA for the CDR3: TGTGCCAGCACCTACTACGGGGGACCCAGAGACACGCGGTATTTT. The encoded protein is CASTYYGGPRDTRYF.

In its sample, this clonotype was seen many times. This chain joins TRBV6-6 and TRBJ1-3; TRBD1 is a possible D gene (5 bases). Trimming removed 4 bases at V and 0 bases at J, with 10 bases between. This CDR3 region has 15 residues. Germline CDR1 and CDR2: MNHNY and SVGAGI (reference sequence). The CDR3: CASSSWGVSGNTIYF. CDR3 DNA sequence: TGTGCCAGCAGTTCCTGGGGGGTCTCTGGAAACACCATATATTTT.

Worth noting for this clonotype: Without the conserved terminal phenylalanine or tryptophan, this CDR3 likely stems from a read error. The DNA is omitted, as the CDR3 cannot be located on it reliably, and the CDR3 follows TCRdb's listing. The J gene is TRBJ1-1, the V gene TRBV7-2. CDR1 SGHTA and CDR2 FQGNSA come from the germline V gene. The CDR3 contains 10 residues when both ends are counted. The CDR3: CASSLAPAVS.